The 12 T cell receptor beta chains presented below share a single source sample, sequenced in a study of sequential checkpoint blockade in melanoma. Repertoires were generated with immunoSEQ multiplex PCR, while TCRdb's copy carries only in-frame clones and drops some. Of roughly 5,000 clones listed, roughly a third are singletons. This sample's treatment: randomized to nivolumab then ipilimumab (arm A) or the reverse (arm B). The source material was tumor tissue (inferred from file names), sampled from a patient given nivolumab and ipilimumab in sequence. These receptor sequences come from a human donor with melanoma.

This clone was counted once. The V call is TRBV29-1, the J call TRBJ2-3; either TRBD1 or TRBD2 may supply D (5 bases each). Germline loops: CDR1 SQVTM, CDR2 ANQGSEA. The CDR3 is made up of 16 amino acids. Trimming pared 6 bases from V and 1 base from J, leaving 20 bases between. The CDR3 protein is CSVGGGGVWGTDTQYF. DNA for the CDR3: TGCAGCGTCGGCGGTGGGGGTGTATGGGGCACAGATACGCAGTATTTT.

The chain combines TRBV6-8 with TRBJ1-1; D might be TRBD1 (5 bases). This CDR3 region has 14 residues. The V gene lost 4 bases and the J gene lost 0 bases, with 9 bases spanning the gap. Germline V gene lookup returns CDR1 MNHGY and CDR2 SAAAGT. CDR3 coding DNA: TGTGCCAGCAGTTGGGGCAACTTGAACACTGAAGCTTTCTTT. As protein: CASSWGNLNTEAFF.

This chain connects TRBV10-3 to TRBJ2-5; D is perhaps TRBD1 or TRBD2 (7 bases each). This CDR3 is 16 amino acids long. Germline V gene sequence: CDR1 ENHRY, CDR2 SYGVKD. V lost 2 bases to trimming and J lost 2 bases, with 15 bases between them. CDR3 protein: CAISEPNRGGQETQYF. As DNA, the CDR3 is TGTGCCATCAGTGAGCCCAACAGGGGAGGGCAAGAGACCCAGTACTTC.

Only a few counts were recorded for this clone. This chain joins TRBV6-8 and TRBJ1-2; D gene uncertain. The CDR3 is made up of 13 amino acids. Germline-derived CDR1 and CDR2 are MNHGY and SAAAGT. V was clipped by 4 bases and J by 2 bases, with 8 bases between them. CDR3 in amino acids: CASSSPRNYGYTF. CDR3 sequence (DNA): TGTGCCAGCAGTTCTCCGAGGAACTATGGCTACACCTTC.

Judged by abundance, this clone is medium-sized. DNA for the CDR3: TGTGCCAGCAGCCAAAGGACAGGGACGGGTATCACAGATACGCAGTATTTT. Its protein is CASSQRTGTGITDTQYF. The V gene is TRBV6-8, the J gene TRBJ2-3, with TRBD1 matching 8 bases. Trimming at V came to 6 bases and at J to 2 bases, leaving 13 bases not matched to a gene. The germline gives CDR1 MNHGY, CDR2 SAAAGT. The CDR3 contains 17 residues.

This chain uses TRBV18 with TRBJ2-5, with D tentatively TRBD1 or TRBD2 (5 bases each). The germline gives CDR1 KGHSH, CDR2 LQKENI. The CDR3 consists of 15 residues. The V end lost 3 bases, the J end lost 5 bases, and 16 bases lay between the germline ends. The DNA of the CDR3 is TGTGCCAGCTCACCCAATTTCAGGGAGTCTGAGACCCAGTACTTC. As protein: CASSPNFRESETQYF.

In its sample, this clone was seen many times. The genes are TRBV6-8 and TRBJ2-6; no definite D call. CDR3 length: 19 amino acids. CDR1 and CDR2 from the germline V gene are MNHGY and SAAAGT. V lost 7 bases and J 0 bases, leaving 22 bases between the germline ends. The CDR3 protein is CASTPSRWPVLSGANVLTF. The CDR3 coding sequence is TGTGCCAGCACCCCAAGTAGGTGGCCAGTCCTCTCTGGGGCCAACGTCCTGACTTTC.

This clone turned up a few times. V and J are TRBV7-7 and TRBJ2-7; 7 bases agree with TRBD1. Trimming took 5 bases from V and 5 from J; bases not matched to a gene: 9. Looked up from germline, CDR1 is SSHAT and CDR2 is FNYEAQ (reference sequence). This CDR3 is built from 14 residues. The CDR3 region is CASSMTGTEDEQYF. CDR3 DNA sequence: TGTGCCAGCAGCATGACCGGGACAGAGGACGAGCAGTACTTC.

The genes are TRBV11-3 and TRBJ1-1; D remains unclear. CDR1 and CDR2 from the germline V gene are SGHNT and YENEEA. Trimming pared 1 base from V and 11 bases from J, leaving 20 bases between. CDR3 length equals 15 residues. CDR3 DNA sequence: TGTGCCAGCAGCTTAGTTGGCACCGCCCGGGGATCGGCTTTCTTT. It encodes CASSLVGTARGSAFF.

The chain joins TRBV19 to TRBJ1-1; D uncertain. There are 15 residues in the CDR3. The germline V gene encodes CDR1 LNHDA and CDR2 SQIVND (reference sequence). V lost 5 bases, J lost 0 bases, and 13 bases lay in between. The CDR3 loop is CASSADGPVNTEAFF. The CDR3 DNA is TGTGCCAGTAGTGCGGACGGACCGGTGAACACTGAAGCTTTCTTT.

The chain has TRBV23-1 and TRBJ2-1, with D possibly matching TRBD1 (5 bases). TRBV23-1 is marked as an open reading frame, function uncertain. The V end lost 6 bases, the J end lost 4 bases, and 16 bases lay between the germline ends. This CDR3 is 15 amino acids long. The CDR3 spells CASSPRQGGYNEQFF. In DNA form, the CDR3 reads TGCGCCAGCAGCCCCCGCCAGGGCGGTTACAATGAGCAGTTCTTC.

This clone came up once. The gene calls are TRBV19 and TRBJ1-5, with a tentative D call TRBD1 (5 bases). Trimming pared 3 bases from V and 6 bases from J, leaving 15 bases between. Per the germline V gene, CDR1 is LNHDA and CDR2 is SQIVND (reference sequence). The CDR3 sequence is 15 residues long. The CDR3 DNA reads as TGTGCCAGTAGTATCGTAGGGACCAAGGGTCAGCCCCAGCATTTT. Protein: CASSIVGTKGQPQHF.